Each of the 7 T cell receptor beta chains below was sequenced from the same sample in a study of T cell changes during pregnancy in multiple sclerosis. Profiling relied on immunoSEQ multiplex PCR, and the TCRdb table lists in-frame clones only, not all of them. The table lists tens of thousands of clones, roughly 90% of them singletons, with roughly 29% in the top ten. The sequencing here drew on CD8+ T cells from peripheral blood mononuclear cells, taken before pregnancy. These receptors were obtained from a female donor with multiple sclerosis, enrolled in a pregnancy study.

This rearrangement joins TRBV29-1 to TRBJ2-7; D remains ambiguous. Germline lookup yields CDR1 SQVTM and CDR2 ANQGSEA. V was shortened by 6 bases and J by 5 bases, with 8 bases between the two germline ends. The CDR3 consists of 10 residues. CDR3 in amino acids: CSVVTNEQYF. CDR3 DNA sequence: TGCAGCGTAGTAACTAACGAGCAGTACTTC.

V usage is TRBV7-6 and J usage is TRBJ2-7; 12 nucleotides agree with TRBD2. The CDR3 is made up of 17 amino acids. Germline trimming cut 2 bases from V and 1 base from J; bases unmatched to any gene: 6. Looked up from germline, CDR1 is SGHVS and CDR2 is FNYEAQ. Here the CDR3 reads CASSLLLAGGQSYEQYF. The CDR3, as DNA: TGTGCCAGCAGCTTATTACTAGCGGGGGGCCAATCCTACGAGCAGTACTTC.

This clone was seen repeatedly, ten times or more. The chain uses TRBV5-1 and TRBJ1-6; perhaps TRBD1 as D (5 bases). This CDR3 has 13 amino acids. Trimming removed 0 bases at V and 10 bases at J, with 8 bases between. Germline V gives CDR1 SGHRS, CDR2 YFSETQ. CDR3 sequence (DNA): TGCGCCAGCAGCTTGGACAGGCTCTCACCCCTCCACTTT. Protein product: CASSLDRLSPLHF. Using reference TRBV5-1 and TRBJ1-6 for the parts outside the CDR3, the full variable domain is KAGVTQTPRYLIKTRGQQVTLSCSPISGHRSVSWYQQTPGQGLQFLFEYFSETQRNKGNFPGRFSGRQFSNSRSEMNVSTLELGDSALYLCASSLDRLSPLHFGNGTRLTVT.

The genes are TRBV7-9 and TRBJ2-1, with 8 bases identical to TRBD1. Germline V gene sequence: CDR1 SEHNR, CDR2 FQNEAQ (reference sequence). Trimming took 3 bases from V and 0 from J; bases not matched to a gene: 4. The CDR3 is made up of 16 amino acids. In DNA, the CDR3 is TGTGCCAGCAGCTTGACAGGGGCGATCTCCTACAATGAGCAGTTCTTC. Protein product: CASSLTGAISYNEQFF. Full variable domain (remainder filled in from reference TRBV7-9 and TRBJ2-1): DTGVSQNPRHKITKRGQNVTFRCDPISEHNRLYWYRQTLGQGPEFLTYFQNEAQLEKSRLLSDRFSAERPKGSFSTLEIQRTEQGDSAMYLCASSLTGAISYNEQFFGPGTRLTVL.

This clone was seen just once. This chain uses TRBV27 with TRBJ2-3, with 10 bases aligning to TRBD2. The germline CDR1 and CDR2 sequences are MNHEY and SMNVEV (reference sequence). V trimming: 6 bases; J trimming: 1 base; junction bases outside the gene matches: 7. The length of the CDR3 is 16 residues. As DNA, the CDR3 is TGTGCCAGCAGGGCTAGCGGGAGAGGGGGCACAGATACGCAGTATTTT. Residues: CASRASGRGGTDTQYF.

This chain's CDR3 is CASSQTGFSYEQYF. CDR3 coding DNA: TGTGCCAGCAGTCAGACAGGGTTCTCCTACGAGCAGTACTTC. The rearrangement uses TRBV28 and TRBJ2-7; 7 bases align to TRBD1. Germline-derived CDR1 and CDR2 are MDHEN and SYDVKM. V dropped 5 bases and J dropped 0; count of bases not matched to a gene: 4. The CDR3 covers 14 residues. The full variable domain, in which reference TRBV28 and TRBJ2-7 provide the parts outside the CDR3, is DVKVTQSSRYLVKRTGEKVFLECVQDMDHENMFWYRQDPGLGLRLIYFSYDVKMKEKGDIPEGYSVSREKKERFSLILESASTNQTSMYLCASSQTGFSYEQYFGPGTRLTVT.

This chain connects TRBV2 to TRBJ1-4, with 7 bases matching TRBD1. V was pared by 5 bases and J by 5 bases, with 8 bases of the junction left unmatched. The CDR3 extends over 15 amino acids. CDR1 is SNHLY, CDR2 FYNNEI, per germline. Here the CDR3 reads CASSYSDRRNEKLFF. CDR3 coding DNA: TGTGCCAGCAGTTACTCGGACAGGAGAAATGAAAAACTGTTTTTT.